This T cell receptor beta chain comes out of a study of T cell responses to AZD1222 COVID-19 vaccine. Study information: The study pooled second doses at about 4 or about 12 weeks.

Study results and caveats: Close to half of all spike-specific TCRs reportedly target regions of the variants that are unmutated. Mostly white British, mostly female donors; authors suggested clonal diversity may be underestimated. Of the AZD1222 recipients, only five to seven were seropositive at baseline.

The V and J ends lost 5 bases and 2 bases respectively, with 8 bases between them. Germline assignment: CDR1 KGHSH and CDR2 LQKENI. This CDR3 is 13 amino acids long. Note on this clone: No antigen is known for it.

The repertoire was sequenced with immunoSEQ multiplex PCR; TCRdb's copy has only in-frame clones and lacks some. The table lists 100,000 to 150,000 clones, approximately 91% of them singletons. The chain couples TRBV18 to TRBJ2-3; the D gene is possibly TRBD2 (5 bases). This specimen consisted of peripheral blood, obtained on day 0 of AZD1222 vaccination. This TCR derives from an adult in good health. CDR3 sequence (DNA): TGTGCCAGCTCATGGACTGCCACAGATACGCAGTATTTT. Its protein product is CASSWTATDTQYF.